The 5 T cell receptor beta chains below were found in one sample sequenced in a study of T-cell reconstitution after alpha-beta-depleted transplantation in children. Researchers prepared the TCRbeta library using unique molecular identifiers, the study reports. TCRdb itself ran the PCR reads through MiXCR, one entry per CDR3 protein. The sample has 500,000 to 750,000 distinct CDR3 sequences, over 10% seen once. The sample was PBMCs, mostly from graft donor cells, taken 360 days after TCRalphabeta/CD19-depleted stem cell transplant. These receptors all come from a male patient younger than 18 who had a stem cell transplant for acute myeloid leukemia, so the T cells may come from the graft donor.

The V call is TRBV7-2, the J call TRBJ2-5, with 9 bases that match TRBD2. Germline V CDR1 and CDR2: SGHTA, FQGNSA. The junction had 6 bases not matched to a gene; V was cut back by 0 bases and J by 7 bases. The CDR3 spans 15 residues. CDR3 bases: TGTGCCAGCAGCTTAGCAGCTGCGGGAGGGTCGACCCAGTACTTC. This translates into CASSLAAAGGSTQYF.

A few counts support this clonotype. The V gene is TRBV29-1, the J gene TRBJ1-3; tentative D call: TRBD1 (6 bases). CDR3 size: 13 residues. Trimming removed 4 bases at V and 2 bases at J, with 9 bases between. Per germline, CDR1 SQVTM and CDR2 ANQGSEA. The CDR3 loop is CSVVRDTGNTIYF. The DNA for the CDR3 is TGCAGCGTTGTTCGGGACACTGGAAACACCATATATTTT.

V is TRBV18 and J is TRBJ2-3; D gene unclear. V was cut by 3 bases and J by 5 bases, with 6 bases left in between. The CDR3 runs 12 residues. In germline, CDR1 is KGHSH, CDR2 LQKENI. CDR3 residues: CASSPKVDTQYF. CDR3 coding DNA: TGTGCCAGCTCACCTAAAGTAGATACGCAGTATTTT.

Many counts were recorded for this clonotype. The CDR3 coding sequence is TGTGCCAGCAGCCCTCATCTAGCGGGACGGCAAGAGACCCAGTACTTC. This codes for CASSPHLAGRQETQYF. The chain couples TRBV28 to TRBJ2-5, with TRBD2 matching over 9 bases. Germline loops: CDR1 MDHEN, CDR2 SYDVKM. The CDR3 covers 16 residues. J gave up 2 bases and V 6 bases, and 10 bases lay outside the gene matches.

This clonotype occurred many times. V gene TRBV27 combines with J gene TRBJ2-3; 12 nucleotides align to TRBD1. Trimming at V came to 10 bases and at J to 3 bases, leaving 8 bases not matched to a gene. CDR3 length equals 15 residues. CDR1 MNHEY and CDR2 SMNVEV come from the germline V gene (reference sequence). The CDR3 region is CAMRDRGPTTDTQYF. In nucleotides, the CDR3 is TGTGCCATGCGGGACAGGGGGCCGACAACAGATACGCAGTATTTT.